This TCR beta chain is from a study of shared clonotypes between healthy human individuals. In the study overall: Each donor's CD4 naive and CD4 memory cells filled three plates apiece, CD8 naive two, and CD8 memory one.

The CDR3 is 14 amino acids. From germline, CDR1 is MNHEY and CDR2 SVGAGI. Positively selected for CCR7, the CD45RO-negative cells used as naive CD8 cells excluded terminally differentiated effector memory CD45RA+ cells. Comments on this clone: Its antigen is unidentified. Mismatch with germline at one junction end may stem from a read error.

Findings and caveats of the study: Large sequencing depth failed to make sorted-subset sequencing complete, rarefaction showed. In general, naive subsets displayed greater estimated richness than memory subsets did. It was the non-shared clonotypes that had lower generation probabilities than clonotypes shared by all four donors.

TCRdb's table, derived via immunoSEQ multiplex PCR, lists solely in-frame clones and lacks some. The repertoire holds millions of clones, with about 95% as singletons. This sequence was found in a man aged 18 to 29 in good health. This rearrangement joins TRBV6-5 to TRBJ2-3; tentative D call: TRBD2 (5 bases). The specimen sequenced was naive CD8+ T cells sorted from blood. In DNA form, the CDR3 reads TGTGCCAGCAGTTACGAGGGCTGGGCAGATACGCAGTGTTTT. It encodes CASSYEGWADTQCF.